The 20 T cell receptor beta chains reported below all come from one sample, sequenced in a study of blood T cell repertoires in COVID-19. The table came from immunoSEQ multiplex PCR; TCRdb's copy has only in-frame clones and leaves some out. Of approximately 340,000 clones in the sample, roughly 86% are singletons; the top ten hold approximately 9.4%. Material: peripheral blood. Receptor source: a man in his thirties or forties with COVID-19, enrolled during active disease.

The genes are TRBV24-1 and TRBJ2-3; 9 nucleotides agree with TRBD1. The CDR3 loop spans 15 amino acids. The junction had 7 bases not matched to a gene; V was cut back by 7 bases and J by 3 bases. Germline V gene sequence: CDR1 KGHDR, CDR2 SFDVKD. The CDR3 DNA follows: TGTGCCACCAGGCCGGACAGGGGCGGGACAGATACGCAGTATTTT. This translates into CATRPDRGGTDTQYF.

The chain has TRBV27 and TRBJ2-6; D gene uncertain. The CDR3 consists of 16 residues. Germline CDR1 MNHEY, CDR2 SMNVEV (reference sequence). V was clipped by 6 bases and J by 0 bases, with 12 bases between them. As DNA, the CDR3 is TGTGCCAGCAGCCGAGCGTGGGTCTCTGGGGCCAACGTCCTGACTTTC. This translates into CASSRAWVSGANVLTF.

The chain employs TRBV12-5 and TRBJ1-1; TRBD1 agrees at 10 bases. Germline V gives CDR1 LGHNT, CDR2 FRNRAP. J gave up 7 bases and V 6 bases, and 14 bases lay outside the gene matches. CDR3 length: 16 residues. Written as DNA, the CDR3 is TGTGCTAGTGGCACAACTCGGACAGGGGGATATTATGAAGCTTTCTTT. Protein: CASGTTRTGGYYEAFF. Combining the CDR3 with reference TRBV12-5 and TRBJ1-1 gives the whole variable domain DARVTQTPRHKVTEMGQEVTMRCQPILGHNTVFWYRQTMMQGLELLAYFRNRAPLDDSGMPKDRFSAEMPDATLATLKIQPSEPRDSAVYFCASGTTRTGGYYEAFFGQGTRLTVV.

The genes are TRBV11-2 and TRBJ1-3; D may be TRBD1 (5 bases). Per germline, CDR1 SGHAT and CDR2 FQNNGV. V was pared by 11 bases and J by 6 bases, with 11 bases between. This CDR3 spans 11 amino acids. The CDR3 reads CARGGVNTIYF. CDR3 coding DNA: TGTGCCCGTGGAGGGGTAAACACCATATATTTT. Full variable domain (rest looked up from reference TRBV11-2 and TRBJ1-3): EAGVAQSPRYKIIEKRQSVAFWCNPISGHATLYWYQQILGQGPKLLIQFQNNGVVDDSQLPKDRFSAERLKGVDSTLKIQPAKLEDSAVYLCARGGVNTIYFGEGSWLTVV.

The V call is TRBV19, the J call TRBJ1-1; D is possibly TRBD1 (6 bases). CDR3 size: 12 residues. Trimming cost V 2 bases and J 5 bases, with 6 bases left between them. Germline CDR1 and CDR2: LNHDA and SQIVND (reference sequence). The CDR3 region has the DNA TGTGCCAGTAGTATAACAGGGACTGAAGCTTTCTTT. Protein product: CASSITGTEAFF. The whole variable domain, filled in from reference TRBV19 and TRBJ1-1, reads DGGITQSPKYLFRKEGQNVTLSCEQNLNHDAMYWYRQDPGQGLRLIYYSQIVNDFQKGDIAEGYSVSREKKESFPLTVTSAQKNPTAFYLCASSITGTEAFFGQGTRLTVV.

The rearrangement uses TRBV12-5 and TRBJ2-5; the match to TRBD2 covers 12 bases. Germline CDR1 LGHNT, CDR2 FRNRAP. The junction had 3 bases not matched to a gene; V was cut back by 5 bases and J by 2 bases. This CDR3 comprises 15 residues. CDR3 residues: CASGAGLAGQETQYF. CDR3 nucleotide sequence: TGTGCTAGTGGTGCCGGACTAGCGGGACAAGAGACCCAGTACTTC.

The chain employs TRBV4-3 and TRBJ2-7, with TRBD2 as a possible D gene (5 bases). Trimming removed 0 bases from V and 6 bases from J, with 12 bases in between. The CDR3 contains 14 residues. The germline V gene has CDR1 LGHNA and CDR2 YSLEER. The DNA for the CDR3 is TGCGCCAGCAGCCAAGATCCCGGGCTAGCCGAGCAGTACTTC. Translating gives CASSQDPGLAEQYF.

The V and J genes are TRBV12-5 and TRBJ2-3; 7 nucleotides match TRBD2. The V and J ends lost 3 bases and 1 base, in that order; junction bases with no gene match: 13. The CDR3 consists of 18 residues. The germline V gene encodes CDR1 LGHNT and CDR2 FRNRAP. The CDR3 here is CASGFSGGSFLGTDTQYF. DNA of the CDR3: TGTGCTAGTGGTTTTTCGGGAGGCAGCTTCCTCGGCACAGATACGCAGTATTTT.

CDR3 DNA: TGTGCCAGCAGTTTCCAGGGACAGGGCTACAATGAGCAGTTCTTC. Its protein product is CASSFQGQGYNEQFF. This chain links TRBV27 with TRBJ2-1, with TRBD1 identical over 9 bases. The CDR3 loop spans 15 amino acids. The V gene end was trimmed by 3 bases and the J gene end by 3 bases; junction bases not matched to a gene: 3. In germline, CDR1 is MNHEY, CDR2 SMNVEV (reference sequence).

This clone has more than one count but fewer than ten. The V and J genes are TRBV19 and TRBJ2-3; 8 bases line up with TRBD2. The CDR3 loop spans 15 amino acids. V gave up 4 bases and J gave up 3 bases; unmatched junction bases: 6. The germline CDR1 and CDR2 sequences are LNHDA and SQIVND (reference sequence). CDR3 sequence (DNA): TGTGCCAGTAGTAGTCGGGAGGGAGGTACAGATACGCAGTATTTT. As protein: CASSSREGGTDTQYF.

This clone was counted once. Mismatch with germline at one junction end may stem from a read error. The chain links TRBV7-7 to TRBJ2-1; no clear D gene. Germline V gene sequence: CDR1 SSHAT, CDR2 FNYEAQ (reference sequence). The CDR3 has 13 residues. The CDR3 bases are TGTGCCAGCAGCCTCAGCCAACAGAAGGTAAAGGTCTTC. Amino acids: CASSLSQQKVKVF.

CDR3 DNA: TGTGCCAGCAGCTTACCAAGTTCTGAGGGCTACACCTTC. This gives the protein CASSLPSSEGYTF. V is TRBV7-3 and J is TRBJ1-2, with D hard to call. Trimming left V 2 bases short and J 8 bases short, with 12 bases between. The CDR3 totals 13 residues. In germline, CDR1 is SGHTA, CDR2 FQGTGA.

This chain connects TRBV9 to TRBJ2-2, with D hard to call. The CDR3 spans 13 residues. Trimming shortened V by 3 bases and J by 2 bases, and 5 bases separated the two germline ends. In germline, CDR1 is SGDLS, CDR2 YYNGEE. CDR3 in amino acids: CASSALNTGELFF. Here the CDR3 DNA reads TGTGCCAGCAGCGCCCTAAACACCGGGGAGCTGTTTTTT. The full variable domain, its missing parts supplied by reference TRBV9 and TRBJ2-2, is DSGVTQTPKHLITATGQRVTLRCSPRSGDLSVYWYQQSLDQGLQFLIQYYNGEERAKGNILERFSAQQFPDLHSELNLSSLELGDSALYFCASSALNTGELFFGEGSRLTVL.

Regarding this clone: This sample includes further DNA sequences coding for the same CDR3. J is TRBJ2-7 and V is TRBV5-1; tentative D call: TRBD1 (6 bases). Germline V lookup: CDR1 SGHRS, CDR2 YFSETQ. Trimming stripped 2 bases from V and 5 bases from J, with 8 bases between. The CDR3 totals 12 residues. The CDR3 is CASSLAGDEQYF. DNA for the CDR3: TGCGCCAGCAGCTTAGCAGGGGACGAGCAGTACTTC.

The chain uses TRBV24-1 and TRBJ1-2; unclear D gene. CDR1 is KGHDR, CDR2 SFDVKD, per germline. The CDR3 is 14 residues long. The V and J ends lost 3 bases and 0 bases respectively, with 7 bases between them. For the CDR3, the DNA is TGTGCCACCAGTGATCCGAGTTCTAACTATGGCTACACCTTC. Protein: CATSDPSSNYGYTF.

The count of this clone is one. The chain joins TRBV5-1 to TRBJ1-4; TRBD1 matches at 7 bases. This CDR3 is built from 16 residues. Germline trimming cut 4 bases from V and 0 bases from J; bases unmatched to any gene: 6. Looked up from germline, CDR1 is SGHRS and CDR2 is YFSETQ. This chain's CDR3 is CASSERQGTTNEKLFF. Written as DNA, the CDR3 is TGCGCCAGCAGCGAGAGACAGGGAACAACTAATGAAAAACTGTTTTTT.

The rearrangement uses TRBV5-6 and TRBJ2-7; 7 bases map to TRBD2. V dropped 3 bases and J dropped 1; count of bases not matched to a gene: 4. Looked up from germline, CDR1 is SGHDT and CDR2 is YYEEEE. The CDR3 has 14 residues. As DNA, the CDR3 is TGTGCCAGCAGCTCCTTGGGGGGGTCCTACGAGCAGTACTTC. Translated, it gives CASSSLGGSYEQYF. The complete variable domain, with remaining parts taken from reference TRBV5-6 and TRBJ2-7, reads DAGVTQSPTHLIKTRGQQVTLRCSPKSGHDTVSWYQQALGQGPQFIFQYYEEEERQRGNFPDRFSGHQFPNYSSELNVNALLLGDSALYLCASSSLGGSYEQYFGPGTRLTVT.

CDR3 sequence: CAISAPGTLNTEAFF. Here the CDR3 DNA reads TGTGCCATCAGTGCCCCCGGGACACTTAACACTGAAGCTTTCTTT. This chain links TRBV10-3 with TRBJ1-1, with D perhaps TRBD1 (6 bases). The V and J ends lost 4 bases and 2 bases respectively, with 14 bases between them. This CDR3 is built from 15 residues. The germline CDR1 and CDR2 sequences are ENHRY and SYGVKD.

This clone was counted once. The chain employs TRBV11-2 and TRBJ1-3; 8 bases are shared with TRBD1. Trimming took 4 bases from V and 2 from J; bases not matched to a gene: 7. Germline lookup yields CDR1 SGHAT and CDR2 FQNNGV. The CDR3 runs 16 residues. The CDR3 loop is CASSSGQGTAGNTIYF. The CDR3, as DNA: TGTGCCAGCAGCTCTGGACAGGGAACGGCTGGAAACACCATATATTTT. Using reference TRBV11-2 and TRBJ1-3 for the parts outside the CDR3, the full variable domain is EAGVAQSPRYKIIEKRQSVAFWCNPISGHATLYWYQQILGQGPKLLIQFQNNGVVDDSQLPKDRFSAERLKGVDSTLKIQPAKLEDSAVYLCASSSGQGTAGNTIYFGEGSWLTVV.

This chain connects TRBV12-3 or TRBV12-4 to TRBJ2-7; D might be TRBD1 (6 bases). Trimming shortened V by 2 bases and J by 7 bases, and 9 bases separated the two germline ends. The CDR3 length is 12 residues. The CDR3 sequence: CASSLKRGEQYF. The CDR3 coding sequence is TGTGCCAGCAGTTTAAAAAGGGGGGAGCAGTACTTC.